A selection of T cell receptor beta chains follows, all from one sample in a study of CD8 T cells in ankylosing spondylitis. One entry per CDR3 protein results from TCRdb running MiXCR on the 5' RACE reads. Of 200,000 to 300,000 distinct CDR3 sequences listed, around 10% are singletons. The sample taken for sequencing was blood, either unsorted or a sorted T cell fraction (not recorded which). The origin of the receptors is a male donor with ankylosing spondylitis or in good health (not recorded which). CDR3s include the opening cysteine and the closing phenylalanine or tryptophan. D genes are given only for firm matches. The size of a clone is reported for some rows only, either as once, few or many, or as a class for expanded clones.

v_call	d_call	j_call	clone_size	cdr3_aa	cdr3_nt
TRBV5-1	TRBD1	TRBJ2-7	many	CASSRGQELGEQYF	TGCGCCAGCAGCCGGGGACAGGAGTTGGGAGAGCAGTACTTC
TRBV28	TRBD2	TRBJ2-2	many	CASRLAGATGQLFF	TGTGCCAGCAGACTAGCGGGAGCCACAGGGCAGCTGTTTTTT
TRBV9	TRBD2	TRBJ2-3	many	CASSVVSLAGLDTQYF	TGTGCCAGCAGCGTAGTATCCCTAGCGGGGTTGGATACGCAGTATTTT
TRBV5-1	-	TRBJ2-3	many	CASSPGGGRTDTQYF	TGCGCCAGCAGCCCCGGTGGAGGTAGAACAGATACGCAGTATTTT
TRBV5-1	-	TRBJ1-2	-	CASSLALTRRFDGYTF	TGCGCCAGCAGCTTGGCGTTGACCCGCAGGTTTGATGGCTACACCTTC
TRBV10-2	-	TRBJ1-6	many	CASSDTGIFLHSPLHF	TGCGCCAGCAGTGATACAGGGATTTTCCTTCATTCACCCCTCCACTTT
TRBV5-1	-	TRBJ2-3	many	CASSYSLAGTDTQYF	TGCGCCAGCAGCTACTCCCTTGCCGGCACAGATACGCAGTATTTT
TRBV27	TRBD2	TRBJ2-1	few	CASSCLGAGLTPYNEQFF	TGTGCCAGCAGTTGCCTTGGAGCGGGACTGACGCCCTACAATGAGCAGTTCTTC
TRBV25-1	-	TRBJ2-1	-	CASSVDSANEQFF	TGTGCCAGCAGTGTCGACAGCGCGAATGAGCAGTTCTTC
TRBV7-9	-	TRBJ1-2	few	CASSLEGSGYTF	TGTGCCAGCAGCTTAGAAGGGTCGGGCTACACCTTC
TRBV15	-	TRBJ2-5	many	CATSPEGSEETQYF	TGTGCCACCTCCCCCGAGGGCTCGGAAGAGACCCAGTACTTC
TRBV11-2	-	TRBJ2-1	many	CASSLELSELNEQFF	TGTGCCAGCAGCTTAGAGTTGTCCGAGCTCAATGAGCAGTTCTTC
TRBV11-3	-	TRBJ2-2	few	CASSTRSRELFF	TGTGCCAGCAGCACAAGGAGCCGGGAGCTGTTTTTT
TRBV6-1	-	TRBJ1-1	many	CASSPGVGQFTEAFF	TGTGCCAGCAGCCCCGGGGTGGGGCAGTTTACTGAAGCTTTCTTT
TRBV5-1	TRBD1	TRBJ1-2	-	CASSSRQGLGYTF	TGCGCCAGCAGCTCGAGACAGGGGCTCGGCTACACCTTC
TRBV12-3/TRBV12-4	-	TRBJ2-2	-	CASSLTNLNTGELFF	TGTGCCAGCAGCCTGACAAACTTGAACACCGGGGAGCTGTTTTTT
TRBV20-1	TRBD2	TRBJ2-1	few	CSASIMAGGWVHTHNEQFF	TGCAGTGCTAGTATAATGGCGGGAGGGTGGGTACACACACACAATGAGCAGTTCTTC
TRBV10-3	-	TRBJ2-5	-	CAISDGETQYF	TGTGCCATCAGTGATGGGGAGACCCAGTACTTC
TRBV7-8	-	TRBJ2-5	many	CASSLSASWGRETQYF	TGTGCCAGCAGCTTATCGGCTAGCTGGGGTCGTGAGACCCAGTACTTC
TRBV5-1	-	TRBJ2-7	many	CASSFAAGSSYEQYF	TGCGCCAGCAGCTTCGCGGCGGGTTCCTCCTACGAGCAGTACTTC
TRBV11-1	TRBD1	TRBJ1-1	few	CASSGQGPMNTEAFF	TGTGCCAGCAGCGGACAGGGCCCTATGAACACTGAAGCTTTCTTT
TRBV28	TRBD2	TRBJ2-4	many	CASSLSLAGVMGKNIQYF	TGTGCCAGCAGTTTGAGTTTAGCGGGAGTAATGGGCAAAAACATTCAGTACTTC
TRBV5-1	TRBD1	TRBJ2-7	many	CASSGTGDYEQYF	TGCGCCAGCAGCGGGACAGGGGACTACGAGCAGTACTTC
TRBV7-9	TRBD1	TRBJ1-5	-	CASSLGTGQGAQPQHF	TGTGCCAGCAGCTTAGGTACGGGACAGGGGGCTCAGCCCCAGCATTTT
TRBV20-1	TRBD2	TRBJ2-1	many	CSARGRLAGGSSSYNEQFF	TGCAGTGCTAGAGGAAGACTAGCGGGAGGGTCGAGCTCCTACAATGAGCAGTTCTTC
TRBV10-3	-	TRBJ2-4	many	CAIGTGDGNIQYF	TGTGCCATCGGGACGGGTGACGGGAACATTCAGTACTTC
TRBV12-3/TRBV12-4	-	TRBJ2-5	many	CASNSRESQETQYF	TGTGCCAGTAACAGTCGGGAGAGCCAAGAGACCCAGTACTTC
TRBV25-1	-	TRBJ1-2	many	CASSDDGYGYTF	TGTGCCAGCAGTGACGATGGGTATGGCTACACCTTC
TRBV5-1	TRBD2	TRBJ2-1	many	CASSAMGGSSYNEQFF	TGCGCCAGCAGCGCCATGGGCGGGAGCTCCTACAATGAGCAGTTCTTC
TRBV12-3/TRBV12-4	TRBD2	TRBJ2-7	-	CASSLGGLAEAYEQYF	TGTGCCAGCAGTTTAGGTGGCCTAGCGGAGGCCTACGAGCAGTACTTC
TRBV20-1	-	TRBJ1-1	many	CSARVSGKVNTEAFF	TGCAGTGCTAGGGTTTCAGGGAAGGTGAACACTGAAGCTTTCTTT
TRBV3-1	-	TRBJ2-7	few	CASSPGEGAYEQYF	TGTGCCAGCAGCCCTGGAGAGGGGGCCTACGAGCAGTACTTC
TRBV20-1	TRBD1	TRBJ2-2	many	CSAWTGYTGELFF	TGCAGTGCTTGGACAGGTTACACCGGGGAGCTGTTTTTT
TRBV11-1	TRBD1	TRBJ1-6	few	CASSSPGQHSPLHF	TGTGCCAGCAGCTCCCCGGGACAGCATTCACCCCTCCACTTT
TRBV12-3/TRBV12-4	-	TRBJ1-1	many	CASNALNTEAFF	TGTGCCAGCAACGCATTGAACACTGAAGCTTTCTTT
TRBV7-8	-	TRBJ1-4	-	CASSSWKKLFF	TGTGCCAGCAGCTCCTGGAAAAAACTGTTTTTT
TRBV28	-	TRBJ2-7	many	CASSFSGVYEQYF	TGTGCCAGCAGTTTTTCTGGAGTCTACGAGCAGTACTTC
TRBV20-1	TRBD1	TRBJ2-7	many	CSARPYRGGSSEQYF	TGCAGTGCTAGACCTTACAGGGGCGGGTCATCCGAGCAGTACTTC
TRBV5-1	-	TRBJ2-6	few	CASSWSSGANVLTF	TGCGCCAGCAGCTGGAGCTCTGGGGCCAACGTCCTGACTTTC
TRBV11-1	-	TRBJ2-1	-	CASSSTEIRFF	TGTGCCAGCAGCTCGACGGAGATTAGGTTCTTC
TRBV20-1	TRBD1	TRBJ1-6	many	CSASTGQANSPLHF	TGCAGTGCTAGTACAGGACAGGCCAATTCACCCCTCCACTTT
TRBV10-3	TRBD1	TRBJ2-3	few	CAIRPQGAADTQYF	TGTGCCATCAGGCCGCAGGGGGCGGCGGATACGCAGTATTTT
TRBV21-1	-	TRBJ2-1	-	CASSNQTSLNSYNEQFF	TGTGCCAGCAGCAACCAGACTAGCCTTAACTCCTACAATGAGCAGTTCTTC
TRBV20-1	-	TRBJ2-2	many	CSAQKRRGGNTGELFF	TGCAGTGCTCAAAAACGACGGGGAGGGAACACCGGGGAGCTGTTTTTT
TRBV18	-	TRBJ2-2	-	CASSPGGGSRGRRAGELFF	TGTGCCAGCTCACCTGGAGGGGGATCCAGGGGCCGGAGGGCCGGGGAGCTGTTTTTT
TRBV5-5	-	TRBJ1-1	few	CASSQNVQGRTEAFF	TGTGCCAGCAGCCAGAATGTACAGGGCAGAACTGAAGCTTTCTTT
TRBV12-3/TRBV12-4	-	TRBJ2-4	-	CASSLAEAKNIQYF	TGTGCCAGCAGTTTAGCTGAGGCCAAAAACATTCAGTACTTC
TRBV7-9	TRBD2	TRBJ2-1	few	CASSATSGFGNEQFF	TGTGCCAGCAGCGCGACTAGCGGGTTTGGGAATGAGCAGTTCTTC
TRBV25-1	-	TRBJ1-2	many	CASSKGLEGYTF	TGTGCCAGCTCGAAGGGGTTGGAGGGCTACACCTTC
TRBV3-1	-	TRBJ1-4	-	CASSLTGAGNEKLFF	TGTGCCAGCAGCCTAACCGGGGCGGGCAATGAAAAACTGTTTTTT
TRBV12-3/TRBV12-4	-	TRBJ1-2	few	CASSMGRNPYGYTF	TGTGCCAGCAGCATGGGACGAAACCCCTATGGCTACACCTTC
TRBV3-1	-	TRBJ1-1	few	CASSQDGLSGAFF	TGTGCCAGCAGCCAAGACGGACTCAGCGGGGCTTTCTTT